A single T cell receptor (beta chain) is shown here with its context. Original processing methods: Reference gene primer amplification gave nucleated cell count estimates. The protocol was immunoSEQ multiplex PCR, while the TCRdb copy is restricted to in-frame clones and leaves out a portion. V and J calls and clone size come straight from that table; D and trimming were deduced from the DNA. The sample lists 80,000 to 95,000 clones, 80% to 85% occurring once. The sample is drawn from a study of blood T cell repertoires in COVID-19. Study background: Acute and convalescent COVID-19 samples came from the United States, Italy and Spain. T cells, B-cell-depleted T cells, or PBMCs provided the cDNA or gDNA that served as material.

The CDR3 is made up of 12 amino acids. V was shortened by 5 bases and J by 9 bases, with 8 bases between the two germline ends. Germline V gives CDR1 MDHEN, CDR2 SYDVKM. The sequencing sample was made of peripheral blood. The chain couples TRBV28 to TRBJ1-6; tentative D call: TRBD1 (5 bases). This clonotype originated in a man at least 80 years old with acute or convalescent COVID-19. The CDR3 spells CASSPTGSPLHF. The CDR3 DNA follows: TGTGCCAGCAGTCCTACAGGTTCACCCCTCCACTTT.